These 22 T cell receptor beta chains share one sample of origin, sequenced in a study of blood T cell repertoires in COVID-19. This table comes from immunoSEQ multiplex PCR, and its TCRdb copy is limited to in-frame clones, with some not included. The sample contains 300,000 to 350,000 clones, roughly nine tenths of which appear only once. Sequencing input: peripheral blood. The receptors come from a man aged 18 to 35 with active or convalescent COVID-19.

This chain links TRBV7-9 with TRBJ2-1, with D uncertain. From germline, CDR1 is SEHNR and CDR2 FQNEAQ (reference sequence). CDR3 length: 13 residues. Trimming cost V 5 bases and J 8 bases, with 13 bases left between them. The CDR3 region is CASSQTMGDEQFF. The DNA for the CDR3 is TGTGCCAGCAGCCAGACGATGGGCGATGAGCAGTTCTTC.

V gene TRBV9 combines with J gene TRBJ1-3; D possibly corresponds to TRBD1 (6 bases). Trimming stripped 4 bases from V and 8 bases from J, with 16 bases between. The CDR3 is 14 amino acids. CDR1 and CDR2 (germline): SGDLS, YYNGEE. The CDR3 loop reads CASSPDSRRDTIYF. CDR3 DNA sequence: TGTGCCAGCAGCCCGGACAGTCGGAGAGACACCATATATTTT.

This clone was seen only once. The chain combines TRBV7-6 with TRBJ1-1; weak D call: TRBD1 (6 bases). The CDR3 length is 13 residues. From germline, CDR1 is SGHVS and CDR2 FNYEAQ. The germline V and J ends were trimmed by 4 bases and 4 bases, with 10 bases remaining between them. CDR3 in DNA: TGTGCCAGCAGCTCACAGGGAATCACTGAAGCTTTCTTT. Residues: CASSSQGITEAFF. Supplemented by reference TRBV7-6 and TRBJ1-1, the full variable domain reads GAGVSQSPRYKVTKRGQDVALRCDPISGHVSLYWYRQALGQGPEFLTYFNYEAQQDKSGLPNDRFSAERPEGSISTLTIQRTEQRDSAMYRCASSSQGITEAFFGQGTRLTVV.

This chain joins TRBV7-8 and TRBJ1-2, with D uncertain. V lost 5 bases and J lost 8, with 15 bases in between. The germline V gene has CDR1 SGHVS and CDR2 FQNEAQ. The CDR3 has 13 residues. CDR3 sequence reads: CASSATDEEGYTF. For the CDR3, the DNA is TGTGCCAGCAGCGCCACTGATGAGGAAGGCTACACCTTC. The entire variable domain, with the rest obtained from reference TRBV7-8 and TRBJ1-2, is as follows: GAGVSQSPRYKVAKRGQDVALRCDPISGHVSLFWYQQALGQGPEFLTYFQNEAQLDKSGLPSDRFFAERPEGSVSTLKIQRTQQEDSAVYLCASSATDEEGYTFGSGTRLTVV.

The rearrangement joins TRBV4-1 to TRBJ1-4; no reliable D call. Trimming shortened V by 4 bases and J by 8 bases, and 14 bases separated the two germline ends. Per germline, CDR1 MGHRA and CDR2 YSYEKL. CDR3 length equals 14 residues. The CDR3 DNA reads as TGCGCCAGCAGCCCTTACTGGTTTGAAGAAAAACTGTTTTTT. Translation gives CASSPYWFEEKLFF.

The CDR3 DNA reads TGTGCCAGCTCACCAGGGAGGGGCGCGGCTAATGAAAAACTGTTTTTT. Amino acids: CASSPGRGAANEKLFF. This chain joins TRBV18 and TRBJ1-4, with a possible D match to TRBD1 (5 bases). Deletions cut 2 bases from V and 3 bases from J, with 13 bases between. Germline CDR1 KGHSH, CDR2 LQKENI. The CDR3 consists of 16 residues.

In regard to this clone: The sample holds other DNA sequences that translate to the same CDR3. The rearrangement joins TRBV10-3 to TRBJ1-1; the match to TRBD1 covers 9 bases. This CDR3 region has 13 residues. The V segment lost 6 bases and the J segment 3 bases; nucleotides outside the gene matches: 2. CDR1 ENHRY and CDR2 SYGVKD come from the germline V gene. The CDR3 spells CAIRGQGDTEAFF. CDR3 coding DNA: TGTGCCATCAGGGGACAGGGAGACACTGAAGCTTTCTTT.

DNA of the CDR3: TGTGCCAGCTCACAGTCAGCGGGGGGCACTGAAGCTTTCTTT. Translation gives CASSQSAGGTEAFF. V and J are TRBV18 and TRBJ1-1; a weak D match, TRBD1 (5 bases). The CDR3 totals 14 residues. The germline V gene encodes CDR1 KGHSH and CDR2 LQKENI. Trimming cost V 4 bases and J 4 bases, with 13 bases left between them.

V gene TRBV19 combines with J gene TRBJ2-1, with D unclear. Germline V gene lookup returns CDR1 LNHDA and CDR2 SQIVND (reference sequence). The CDR3 consists of 16 residues. Trimming shortened V by 4 bases and J by 0 bases, and 13 bases separated the two germline ends. The CDR3 is CASSSRTSSSYNEQFF. In nucleotides, the CDR3 is TGTGCCAGTAGTAGTCGCACCTCGAGCTCCTACAATGAGCAGTTCTTC.

V gene TRBV14 combines with J gene TRBJ1-1; TRBD1 might be the D (6 bases). The CDR3 runs 16 residues. Germline CDR1 is SGHDN and CDR2 is FVKESK. Trimming shortened V by 6 bases and J by 3 bases, and 20 bases separated the two germline ends. CDR3 loop: CASSQRTGRGDTEAFF. CDR3 in DNA: TGTGCCAGCAGTCAAAGAACCGGCAGGGGAGACACTGAAGCTTTCTTT.

This chain links TRBV7-9 with TRBJ2-1; no firm D call. CDR1 and CDR2 from the germline V gene are SEHNR and FQNEAQ (reference sequence). The germline V and J ends were trimmed by 5 bases and 4 bases, with 21 bases remaining between them. The CDR3 runs 17 residues. The CDR3 region is CASSPGVLNYLYNEQFF. The CDR3 nucleotides are TGTGCCAGCAGCCCAGGTGTTTTGAATTACCTATACAATGAGCAGTTCTTC.

This clone has just one count. The chain joins TRBV27 to TRBJ1-5, with 8 bases identical to TRBD1. The CDR3 length is 17 residues. J lost 6 bases, V lost 1 base, and 11 bases had no gene match. CDR1 is MNHEY, CDR2 SMNVEV, per germline (reference sequence). This chain's CDR3 is CASSLYAVQGASQPQHF. The CDR3 bases are TGTGCCAGCAGTTTATATGCTGTGCAGGGGGCTAGTCAGCCCCAGCATTTT.

In its sample, this clone was seen a few times. The chain recombines TRBV7-9 with TRBJ2-3, with TRBD2 matching over 8 bases. The J segment lost 7 bases and the V segment lost 3 bases, leaving 12 bases of the junction unmatched. Germline V gives CDR1 SEHNR, CDR2 FQNEAQ (reference sequence). This CDR3 is built from 16 residues. The CDR3 sequence: CASSFPAGALLNTQYF. The CDR3 nucleotides are TGTGCCAGCAGCTTTCCAGCGGGGGCCCTTTTGAATACGCAGTATTTT.

This sequence joins TRBV27 and TRBJ1-1; possible D gene TRBD1, 5 bases. The length of the CDR3 is 15 residues. Germline CDR1 is MNHEY and CDR2 is SMNVEV (reference sequence). Trimming pared 1 base from V and 0 bases from J, leaving 9 bases between. CDR3 coding DNA: TGTGCCAGCAGTTTATTTCAGGGTGTGAACACTGAAGCTTTCTTT. Translating gives CASSLFQGVNTEAFF.

This clone came up once. The rearrangement uses TRBV5-4 and TRBJ2-3; 10 bases are a match to TRBD2. The germline gives CDR1 SGHNT, CDR2 YYREEE (reference sequence). The CDR3 extends over 15 amino acids. Trimming removed 2 bases from V and 5 bases from J; junction bases left unmatched: 5. CDR3 sequence: CASSFSVAGGDTQYF. CDR3 coding DNA: TGTGCCAGCAGCTTTTCGGTAGCGGGAGGAGATACGCAGTATTTT.

The rearrangement links TRBV15 to TRBJ2-6, with 7 bases identical to TRBD1. Losses at the gene ends were 3 bases for V and 3 bases for J; bases not matched to a gene: 8. This CDR3 comprises 17 residues. The germline gives CDR1 LNHNV, CDR2 YYDKDF (reference sequence). The CDR3 here is CATSRDDRESGANVLTF. In nucleotides, the CDR3 is TGTGCCACCAGCAGGGACGACAGGGAAAGTGGGGCCAACGTCCTGACTTTC.

This CDR3 is CASTWGQGVDQPQHF. The CDR3 DNA reads as TGTGCCAGCACCTGGGGACAGGGCGTTGATCAGCCCCAGCATTTT. This rearrangement joins TRBV28 to TRBJ1-5, with TRBD1 matching over 9 bases. The V gene end was trimmed by 7 bases and the J gene end by 5 bases; junction bases not matched to a gene: 9. CDR1 is MDHEN, CDR2 SYDVKM, per germline. The CDR3 covers 15 residues.

This chain uses TRBV9 with TRBJ1-4, with D possibly matching TRBD1 (5 bases). V lost 5 bases and J lost 0, with 14 bases in between. CDR1 and CDR2 (germline): SGDLS, YYNGEE. The CDR3 loop spans 16 amino acids. CDR3 region: CASSPKGLATNEKLFF. The DNA of the CDR3 is TGTGCCAGCAGTCCTAAGGGGCTTGCAACTAATGAAAAACTGTTTTTT.

In this sample, this clone turned up once. V is TRBV18 and J is TRBJ2-5; TRBD2 is a possible D gene (5 bases). The CDR3 runs to 17 residues. Germline V lookup: CDR1 KGHSH, CDR2 LQKENI. V shed 3 bases and J shed 2 bases, with 19 bases lying between them. The CDR3 sequence: CASSPLSSVGTQETQYF. The DNA for the CDR3 is TGTGCCAGCTCACCCTTGAGTAGCGTGGGCACACAAGAGACCCAGTACTTC. Looking up the rest from reference TRBV18 and TRBJ2-5 gives the full variable domain: NAGVMQNPRHLVRRRGQEARLRCSPMKGHSHVYWYRQLPEEGLKFMVYLQKENIIDESGMPKERFSAEFPKEGPSILRIQQVVRGDSAAYFCASSPLSSVGTQETQYFGPGTRLLVL.

The chain combines TRBV18 with TRBJ2-7, with D possibly TRBD1 on 6 matching bases. V shed 3 bases and J shed 5 bases, with 11 bases lying between them. This CDR3 region has 13 residues. Germline-derived CDR1 and CDR2 are KGHSH and LQKENI. CDR3 sequence (DNA): TGTGCCAGCTCACCCGGGACATCCAACGAGCAGTACTTC. Protein: CASSPGTSNEQYF.

The rearrangement links TRBV27 to TRBJ1-1; 10 bases fit TRBD1. The CDR3 sequence is 16 residues long. Trimming removed 4 bases from V and 1 base from J; junction bases left unmatched: 6. CDR1 MNHEY and CDR2 SMNVEV come from the germline V gene (reference sequence). CDR3 bases: TGTGCCAGCAGTTCCGGGACAGGGGTCGGGAACACTGAAGCTTTCTTT. Amino acid sequence: CASSSGTGVGNTEAFF.

This chain joins TRBV5-4 and TRBJ2-1, with TRBD2 matching 7 bases. Per the germline V gene, CDR1 is SGHNT and CDR2 is YYREEE (reference sequence). The CDR3 covers 16 residues. V dropped 0 bases and J dropped 4; count of bases not matched to a gene: 7. CDR3 loop: CASSLDPGLIYNEQFF. CDR3 DNA: TGTGCCAGCAGCTTGGACCCGGGACTAATATACAATGAGCAGTTCTTC.